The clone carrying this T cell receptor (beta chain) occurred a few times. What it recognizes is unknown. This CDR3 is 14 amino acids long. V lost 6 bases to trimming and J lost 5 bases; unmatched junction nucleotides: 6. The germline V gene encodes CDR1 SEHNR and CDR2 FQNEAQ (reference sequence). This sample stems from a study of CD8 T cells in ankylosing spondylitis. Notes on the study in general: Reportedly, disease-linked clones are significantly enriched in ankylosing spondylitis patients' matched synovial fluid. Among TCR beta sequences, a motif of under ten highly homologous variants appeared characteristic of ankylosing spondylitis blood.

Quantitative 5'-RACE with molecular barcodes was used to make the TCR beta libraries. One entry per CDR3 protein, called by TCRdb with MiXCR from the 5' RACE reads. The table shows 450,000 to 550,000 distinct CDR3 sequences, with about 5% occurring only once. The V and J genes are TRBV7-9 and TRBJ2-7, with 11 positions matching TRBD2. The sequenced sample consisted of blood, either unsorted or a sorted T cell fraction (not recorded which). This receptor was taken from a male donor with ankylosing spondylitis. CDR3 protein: CASRVSGGADEQYF. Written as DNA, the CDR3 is TGTGCCAGCAGAGTTAGCGGGGGGGCCGACGAGCAGTACTTC.